These T cell receptor beta chains were read from a single sample in a study of shared clonotypes between healthy human individuals. Data came from immunoSEQ multiplex PCR; TCRdb stores just in-frame clones and leaves some out. The sample contains over 300,000 clones, around nine tenths of which appear only once. Sequencing used memory CD8+ T cells sorted from blood. Receptors were obtained from a man younger than 30 in good health. CDR3s include the opening cysteine and the closing phenylalanine or tryptophan. D genes are given only for firm matches. Not every row has a clone size; where given, it reads once, few, many or a size class.

TRBJ1-2,TRBV2,-,-,CASSEQQDGYTF,TGTGCCAGCAGTGAACAACAGGATGGCTACACCTTC
TRBJ2-3,TRBV7-2,once,-,CASSLVAAPSTDTQYF,TGTGCCAGCAGCCTGGTAGCGGCACCTAGCACAGATACGCAGTATTTT
TRBJ1-2,TRBV5-4,-,-,CASSLGGDVEANTF,TGTGCCAGCAGCTTGGGGGGTGACGTCGAGGCCAACACCTTC
TRBJ1-6,TRBV10-3,-,-,CAINPVGGNSPLHF,TGTGCCATCAACCCGGTAGGCGGAAATTCACCCCTCCACTTT
TRBJ1-2,TRBV6-6,once,TRBD1,CASSYAGQGYGYTF,TGTGCCAGCAGTTACGCGGGACAGGGATATGGCTACACCTTC
TRBJ2-5,TRBV28,few,TRBD1,CASSSGTGYQETQYF,TGTGCCAGCAGTTCCGGGACAGGGTACCAAGAGACCCAGTACTTC
TRBJ2-7,TRBV9,-,-,CASSVVGGPLVNEQYF,TGTGCCAGCAGCGTAGTTGGGGGCCCACTGGTCAACGAGCAGTACTTC
TRBJ2-2,TRBV4-1,-,-,CASSPYVRYTGELFF,TGCGCCAGCAGCCCTTATGTACGGTACACCGGGGAGCTGTTTTTT
TRBJ2-3,TRBV7-9,-,TRBD1,CASSPGTGPVSDTQYF,TGTGCCAGCAGTCCCGGGACAGGGCCAGTATCCGATACGCAGTATTTT
TRBJ2-7,TRBV27,many,TRBD1,CASSLRDSPALGQYF,TGTGCCAGCAGTTTACGGGACAGTCCTGCGCTGGGGCAGTACTTC
TRBJ2-7,TRBV7-8,-,TRBD1,CASSSRQGSSYEQYF,TGTGCCAGCAGCTCCAGACAGGGGAGCTCCTACGAGCAGTACTTC
TRBJ1-2,TRBV29-1,-,-,CSVEWQAYGYTF,TGCAGCGTTGAATGGCAGGCCTATGGCTACACCTTC
TRBJ2-7,TRBV5-1,-,TRBD2,CASSPRTGGWGLADDKSSYEQYF,TGCGCCAGCAGCCCCCGAACAGGAGGATGGGGACTAGCGGATGACAAGAGCTCCTACGAGCAGTACTTC
TRBJ2-7,TRBV27,-,TRBD1,CASTLRGQSSYEQYF,TGTGCCAGCACCCTTAGGGGACAGAGCTCCTACGAGCAGTACTTC
TRBJ2-1,TRBV7-9,-,-,CATGSETWNEQFF,TGTGCCACCGGGTCAGAGACTTGGAATGAGCAGTTCTTC
TRBJ1-1,TRBV7-9,-,-,CASSLTAAGTEAFF,TGTGCCAGCAGTTTAACAGCAGCAGGGACTGAAGCTTTCTTT
TRBJ2-7,TRBV29-1,-,TRBD2,CSVYAPGLSRQSSYEQYF,TGCAGCGTGTACGCACCGGGACTATCCCGTCAGAGCTCCTACGAGCAGTACTTC
TRBJ2-3,TRBV19,few,-,CASSLIGGTQYF,TGTGCCAGTAGTCTAATTGGGGGTACGCAGTATTTT
TRBJ1-1,TRBV6-6,once,-,CASSSTTAEAFF,TGTGCCAGCAGCTCGACCACGGCTGAAGCTTTCTTT
TRBJ2-2,TRBV7-6,once,-,CASSVHPRTSTNTGELFF,TGTGCCAGCAGCGTACACCCTAGGACCTCGACGAACACCGGGGAGCTGTTTTTT
TRBJ2-1,TRBV28,-,-,CASGISYNEQFF,TGTGCCAGTGGTATCTCCTACAATGAGCAGTTCTTC
TRBJ2-7,TRBV11-2,once,TRBD1,CASSWRQGRYEQYF,TGTGCCAGCAGCTGGCGACAGGGCAGATACGAGCAGTACTTC
TRBJ2-7,TRBV6-6,-,-,CASLSAYEQYF,TGTGCCAGCCTTTCAGCCTACGAGCAGTACTTC
TRBJ2-7,TRBV7-2,medium-sized,TRBD2,CASSPAGDTAYEQYF,TGTGCCAGCAGCCCCGCGGGGGATACCGCCTACGAGCAGTACTTC
TRBJ2-7,TRBV7-2,-,-,CASSLASTGYEQYF,TGTGCCAGCAGCTTAGCCAGTACAGGCTACGAGCAGTACTTC
TRBJ2-7,TRBV7-9,-,-,CASSLPTGTATYEQYF,TGTGCCAGCAGCTTACCAACCGGGACGGCGACCTACGAGCAGTACTTC
TRBJ1-1,TRBV27,-,-,CASSFFPLRTENTEAFF,TGTGCCAGCAGTTTCTTTCCCTTAAGGACAGAGAACACTGAAGCTTTCTTT
TRBJ1-1,TRBV7-2,-,-,CASSHTQENTEAFF,TGTGCCAGCAGCCATACTCAGGAGAACACTGAAGCTTTCTTT
TRBJ1-2,TRBV5-1,few,-,CASSLGTPREGGYTF,TGCGCCAGCAGCCTCGGGACACCTCGGGAAGGGGGCTACACCTTC
TRBJ2-7,TRBV6-1,-,-,CASSVTTGPYEQYF,TGTGCCAGCAGTGTCACCACAGGGCCCTACGAGCAGTACTTC